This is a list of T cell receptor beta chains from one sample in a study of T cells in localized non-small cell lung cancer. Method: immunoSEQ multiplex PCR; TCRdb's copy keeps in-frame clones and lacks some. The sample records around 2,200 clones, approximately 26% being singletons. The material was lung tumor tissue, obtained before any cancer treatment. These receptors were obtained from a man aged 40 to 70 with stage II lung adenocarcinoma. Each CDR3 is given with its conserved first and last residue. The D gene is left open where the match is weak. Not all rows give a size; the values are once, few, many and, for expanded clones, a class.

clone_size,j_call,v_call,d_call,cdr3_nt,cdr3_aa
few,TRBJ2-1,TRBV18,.,TGTGCCAGCTCACTCTCCAAGGGACACCAATACAATGAGCAGTTCTTC,CASSLSKGHQYNEQFF
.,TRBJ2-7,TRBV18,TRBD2,TGTGCCAGCTCACGGTCGGGGGGGACGAATTACGAGCAGTACTTC,CASSRSGGTNYEQYF
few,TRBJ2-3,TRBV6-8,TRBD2,TGTGCCAGCAGTTCTTGGGCCCCCGGGACTAGCGGGAGACAATCAGATACGCAGTATTTT,CASSSWAPGTSGRQSDTQYF
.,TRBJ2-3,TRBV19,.,TGTGCCAGTAGCCCCCCCGCACTTTCAGATACGCAGTATTTT,CASSPPALSDTQYF
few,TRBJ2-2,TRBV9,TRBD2,TGTGCCAGCAGAGCTACTAGCGCCGGGGAGCTGTTTTTT,CASRATSAGELFF
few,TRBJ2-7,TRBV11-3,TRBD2,TGTGCCAGCAGCTTAAGAGTGGGTCTAGCGGGAGGCTCTTGGATCTACGAGCAGTACTTC,CASSLRVGLAGGSWIYEQYF
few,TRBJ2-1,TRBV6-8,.,TGTGCCAGCAGTGAGCAGGACCTGAAGGGGAATGAGCAGTTCTTC,CASSEQDLKGNEQFF
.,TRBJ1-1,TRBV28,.,TGTGCCAGCAGTGGGATGAACACTGAAGCTTTCTTT,CASSGMNTEAFF
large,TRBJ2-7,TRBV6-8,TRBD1,TGTGCCAGTAAAGACAGGGGATTCTCCTACGAGCAGTACTTC,CASKDRGFSYEQYF
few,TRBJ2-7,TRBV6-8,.,TGTGCCAGCACCGAGGTCAGGGACCACGAGCAGTACTTC,CASTEVRDHEQYF
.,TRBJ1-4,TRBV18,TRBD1,TGTGCCAGCTCACCACCCGGGACAGGGGACGAAAAACTGTTTTTT,CASSPPGTGDEKLFF
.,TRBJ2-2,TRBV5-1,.,TGCGCCAGCAGCCAGGATGGGACCCGTACCGGGGAGCTGTTTTTT,CASSQDGTRTGELFF
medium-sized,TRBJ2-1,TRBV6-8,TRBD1,TGTGCCAGCAGTCTTACGGGGACAGTACAGTTCTTC,CASSLTGTVQFF
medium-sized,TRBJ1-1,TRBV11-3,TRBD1,TGTGCCAGCAGCCCCAGACAGGGGGAGGACGTCGATGAAGCTTTCTTT,CASSPRQGEDVDEAFF
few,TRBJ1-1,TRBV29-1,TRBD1,TGCAGCGTTGAAGGTTCGACAGGGGGGAACTCTGAAGCTTTCTTT,CSVEGSTGGNSEAFF
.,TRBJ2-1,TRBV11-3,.,TGTGCCAGCAGCGTATTGTCGTCCCCTTACAATGAGCAGTTCTTC,CASSVLSSPYNEQFF
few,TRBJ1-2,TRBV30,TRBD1,TGTGCCTGGAGTACGAGGACAGGGCCCTATGGCTACACCTTC,CAWSTRTGPYGYTF
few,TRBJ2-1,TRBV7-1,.,TGTGCCAGCAGCTCTGGACGAACCAATGAGCAGTTCTTC,CASSSGRTNEQFF
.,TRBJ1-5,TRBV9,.,TGTGCCAGCAGTGAAAAGGTCGGGTTCAATCAGCCCCAGCATTTT,CASSEKVGFNQPQHF
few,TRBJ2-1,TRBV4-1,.,TGCGCCAGCAGCCAGTTCTCCCCTGCAGCGACTATTCCCTACAATGAGCAGTTCTTC,CASSQFSPAATIPYNEQFF
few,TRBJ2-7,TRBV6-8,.,TGTGCCAGCAGTCTTTCAGGGACATCCTACGAGCAGTACTTC,CASSLSGTSYEQYF
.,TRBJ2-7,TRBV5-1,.,TGCGCCAGCAGCTTGTCTCAGGGTGAATACGAGCAGTACTTC,CASSLSQGEYEQYF
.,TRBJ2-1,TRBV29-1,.,TGCAGCGTTGAAGATCCAGGGTCCCCATCTTACAATGAGCAGTTCTTC,CSVEDPGSPSYNEQFF
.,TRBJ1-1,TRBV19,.,TGTGCCAGTAGTATAGATACCTCCGGGGGCACTGAAGCTTTCTTT,CASSIDTSGGTEAFF
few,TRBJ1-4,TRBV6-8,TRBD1,TGTGCCAGCAGTTACTGGGGACAGGGTAATGAAAAACTGTTTTTT,CASSYWGQGNEKLFF
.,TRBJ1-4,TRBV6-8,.,TGTGCCAGCAACGAAAACTCAAGGGGGGCAACTAATGAAAAACTGTTTTTT,CASNENSRGATNEKLFF
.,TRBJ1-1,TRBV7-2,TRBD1,TGTGCCAGCAGCTTAAAGGGCACAGGGGCCGGGGCTGAAGCTTTCTTT,CASSLKGTGAGAEAFF
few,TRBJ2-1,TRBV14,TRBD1,TGTGCCAGCAGCCAAATACCGGGACAGGGAGACAATGAGCAGTTCTTC,CASSQIPGQGDNEQFF
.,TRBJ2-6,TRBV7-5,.,TGTGCCAGCAGCTTGGGGGGCGCTGGGGCCAACGTCCTGACTTTC,CASSLGGAGANVLTF